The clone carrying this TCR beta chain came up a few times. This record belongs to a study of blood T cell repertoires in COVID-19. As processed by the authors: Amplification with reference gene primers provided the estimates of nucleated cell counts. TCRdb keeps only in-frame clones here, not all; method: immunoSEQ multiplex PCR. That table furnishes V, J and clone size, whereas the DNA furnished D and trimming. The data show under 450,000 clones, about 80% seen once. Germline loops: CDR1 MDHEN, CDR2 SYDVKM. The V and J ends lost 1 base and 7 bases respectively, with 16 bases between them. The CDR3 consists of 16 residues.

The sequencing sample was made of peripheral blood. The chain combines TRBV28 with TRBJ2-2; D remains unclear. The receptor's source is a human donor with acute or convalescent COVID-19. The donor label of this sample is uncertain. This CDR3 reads CASSLYSLTTGGELFF. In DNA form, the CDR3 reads TGTGCCAGCAGTTTATATAGCCTCACAACCGGCGGGGAGCTGTTTTTT.